These T cell receptor beta chains were read from a single sample in a study of shared clonotypes between healthy human individuals. Clones were read by immunoSEQ multiplex PCR, and TCRdb kept only the in-frame ones, dropping some. The sample lists about 2.4 million clones, around 94% seen once, with around 0.15% in the top ten. Sample: naive CD4+ T cells sorted from blood. These receptors were obtained from a man between 18 and 35 years old in good health. Both conserved end residues are part of each CDR3. Each record gives: D gene, J gene, clone size, V gene, CDR3 DNA, CDR3 protein. D genes are given only for firm matches. Not all rows give a size; the values are once, few, many and, for expanded clones, a class.

-	TRBJ2-1	once	TRBV11-2	TGTGCCAGCAGCGTTAAGGGGAATGAGCAGTTCTTC	CASSVKGNEQFF
-	TRBJ2-7	-	TRBV13	TGTGCCAGCAGCTCCGGGAGTGGGTGCGAGCAGTACTTC	CASSSGSGCEQYF
-	TRBJ2-7	-	TRBV2	TGTGCCAGCAGGGGCAGGGGAGGGTGGGAGCAGTACTTC	CASRGRGGWEQYF
-	TRBJ1-1	once	TRBV5-6	TGTGCCAGCACCCCCGACACAGGAGACACTGAAGCTTTCTTT	CASTPDTGDTEAFF
-	TRBJ2-2	-	TRBV5-1	TGCGCCAGCAGCTTGGCTCCAGGGGCGAACACCGGGGAGCTGTTTTTT	CASSLAPGANTGELFF
TRBD1	TRBJ2-1	-	TRBV18	TGTGCCAGCTCAACGTCGCAGGGGGCCTCCTACAATGAGCAGTTCTTC	CASSTSQGASYNEQFF
TRBD1	TRBJ2-7	-	TRBV5-1	TGCGCCAGCAGCTTGGTTGGACAGGTCTACGAGCAGTACTTC	CASSLVGQVYEQYF
TRBD2	TRBJ2-7	-	TRBV5-1	TGCGCCAGCAGCTTGGGTGGTAGCGGGGCCTCCTACGAGCAGTACTTC	CASSLGGSGASYEQYF
TRBD2	TRBJ2-7	once	TRBV11-2	TGTGCCAGCAGCTTCCCCGGGACTAGCGGGGCCCCCTACGAGCAGTACTTC	CASSFPGTSGAPYEQYF
TRBD2	TRBJ2-3	-	TRBV19	TGTGCCAGTAGTCAAGGGACTAGCGGGGGGCCCCGCACAGATACGCAGTATTTT	CASSQGTSGGPRTDTQYF
TRBD1	TRBJ1-2	-	TRBV6-5	TGTGCCAGCAGCGGTGGGGACAGGGGGAACTATGGCTACACCTTC	CASSGGDRGNYGYTF
TRBD1	TRBJ1-1	few	TRBV2	TGTGCCAGCACCCGGGACAGGCTGAACACTGAAGCTTTCTTT	CASTRDRLNTEAFF
TRBD1	TRBJ2-7	-	TRBV11-3	TGTGCCAGCAGCTTAGATGGGACAGGGGGCTACGAGCAGTACTTC	CASSLDGTGGYEQYF
-	TRBJ1-6	-	TRBV28	TGTGCCAGCAGTTTCGGAGACCGACCTAATTCACCCCTCCACTTT	CASSFGDRPNSPLHF
-	TRBJ2-2	-	TRBV5-1	TGCGCCAGCAGCTTCTCGGGTACCGGGGAGCTGTTTTTT	CASSFSGTGELFF
TRBD1	TRBJ1-1	-	TRBV5-1	TGCGCCAGCAGCTTGGCTAGGGACAGGGGGAACACTGAAGCTTTCTTT	CASSLARDRGNTEAFF
TRBD2	TRBJ2-3	-	TRBV7-2	TGTGCCAGCAGCTTAGCAGCTAGCGGGAGTATGGGAGATACGCAGTATTTT	CASSLAASGSMGDTQYF
TRBD2	TRBJ2-3	-	TRBV4-1	TGCGCCAGCAGCCAACTTAGCGGGGGGAGCACAGATACGCAGTATTTT	CASSQLSGGSTDTQYF
TRBD2	TRBJ2-5	-	TRBV4-2	TGTGCCAGCAGCCAAGATTCAGAGCGGGGTTCGGAGACCCAGTACTTC	CASSQDSERGSETQYF
TRBD1	TRBJ2-7	few	TRBV7-2	TGTGCCAGCAGCTCACAGGGGGTCGAGCAGTACTTC	CASSSQGVEQYF
TRBD2	TRBJ2-1	-	TRBV18	TGTGCCAGCTCACCACCGACGGGGGGGCCTTCCAATGAGCAGTTCTTC	CASSPPTGGPSNEQFF
TRBD2	TRBJ2-7	once	TRBV18	TGTGCCAGCTCACGTGAGACTAGCGGATACGAGCAGTACTTC	CASSRETSGYEQYF
-	TRBJ2-5	-	TRBV27	TGTGCCAGCAGTCACCAATACCAAGAGACCCAGTACTTC	CASSHQYQETQYF
TRBD2	TRBJ2-1	-	TRBV4-3	TGCGCCAGCAGCCAAGACGTCGGTAGCGGGTTCTACAATGAGCAGTTCTTC	CASSQDVGSGFYNEQFF
-	TRBJ2-2	once	TRBV9	TGTGCCAGCAGCGTAGGGGACCCCTTCGGCGGGGAGCTGTTTTTT	CASSVGDPFGGELFF
-	TRBJ2-3	-	TRBV7-2	TGTGCCAGCAGCTTAGCGGGCAGCACAGATACGCAGTATTTT	CASSLAGSTDTQYF